The 16 T cell receptor beta chains reported below all come from one sample, sequenced in a study of blood T cell repertoires in COVID-19. Method: immunoSEQ multiplex PCR; TCRdb's copy keeps in-frame clones and lacks some. The table shows approximately 260,000 clones, with 70% to 90% occurring only once. Sequencing was done on a sample of PBMCs or T cells enriched from blood (not recorded which). The receptors shown here come from a woman between 40 and 50 years old with acute COVID-19.

The rearrangement joins TRBV27 to TRBJ2-1, with 8 bases lining up with TRBD1. The CDR3 covers 17 residues. Germline trimming cut 2 bases from V and 5 bases from J; bases unmatched to any gene: 11. Germline lookup yields CDR1 MNHEY and CDR2 SMNVEV (reference sequence). The CDR3 nucleotides read TGTGCCAGCAGTTTAATCTGGGACAGGATTATCCACAATGAGCAGTTCTTC. Translation: CASSLIWDRIIHNEQFF.

V gene TRBV9 combines with J gene TRBJ2-3; 9 nucleotides agree with TRBD2. J was trimmed by 2 bases and V by 0 bases; bases with no gene match: 4. The CDR3 runs to 16 residues. Germline assignment: CDR1 SGDLS and CDR2 YYNGEE. The CDR3 DNA is TGTGCCAGCAGCGTAGGAAGGACTAGCGACACAGATACGCAGTATTTT. This sequence encodes CASSVGRTSDTDTQYF.

The rearrangement joins TRBV5-1 to TRBJ2-1; 14 bases map to TRBD2. V gave up 9 bases and J gave up 5 bases; unmatched junction bases: 19. Per germline, CDR1 SGHRS and CDR2 YFSETQ. The CDR3 is 19 amino acids. In DNA form, the CDR3 reads TGCGCCACGGCGCTGGAGGGACTAGCGGGAGACCCCAGAAACAATGAGCAGTTCTTC. As protein: CATALEGLAGDPRNNEQFF.

V usage is TRBV24-1 and J usage is TRBJ1-4; weak D call: TRBD1 (5 bases). The ends were cut back, 4 bases at V and 8 bases at J, with 13 bases in the middle. The CDR3 is 14 amino acids. CDR1 and CDR2 (germline): KGHDR, SFDVKD. CDR3 DNA sequence: TGTGCCACCAGTGAGTTCTACCGGGGGGAAAAACTGTTTTTT. Translated, it gives CATSEFYRGEKLFF.

The sample holds one count of this clone. V is TRBV25-1 and J is TRBJ2-1; TRBD2 is a possible D gene (5 bases). CDR3 length: 15 amino acids. Germline values: CDR1 MGHDK, CDR2 SYGVNS. The V end was cut by 6 bases, the J end by 4 bases, with 16 bases between. CDR3 loop: CASSSQTTYYNEQFF. The CDR3 DNA sequence: TGTGCCAGCAGCTCTCAGACTACGTATTACAATGAGCAGTTCTTC.

In nucleotides, the CDR3 is TGTGCCACCAGTGATGCCTCCGGGACAGGGTTCACCGGGGAGCTGTTTTTT. This encodes CATSDASGTGFTGELFF. The chain recombines TRBV24-1 with TRBJ2-2, with 9 bases matching TRBD1. CDR1 is KGHDR and CDR2 is SFDVKD in the germline V gene. CDR3 length: 17 residues. After removal of 3 bases from V and 4 bases from J, the junction contained 8 bases not matched to a gene.

This clone has a single count. The rearrangement links TRBV6-5 to TRBJ2-7; D may be TRBD2 (6 bases). The CDR3 totals 13 residues. Germline CDR1 MNHEY, CDR2 SVGAGI. Trimming stripped 7 bases from V and 2 bases from J, with 12 bases between. The DNA for the CDR3 is TGTGCCAGCAAGGGACTGATACCCTACGAGCAGTACTTC. This translates into CASKGLIPYEQYF.

The chain is built from TRBV4-1 and TRBJ2-4, with 13 bases that match TRBD2. Germline CDR1 MGHRA, CDR2 YSYEKL. Germline trimming cut 0 bases from V and 0 bases from J; bases unmatched to any gene: 5. The CDR3 spans 19 residues. The CDR3 is CASSQDTSGRVGAKNIQYF. DNA for the CDR3: TGCGCCAGCAGCCAAGATACTAGCGGGAGGGTTGGAGCCAAAAACATTCAGTACTTC.

The chain carries TRBV5-1 and TRBJ2-3; TRBD2 matches 8 bases. Per germline, CDR1 SGHRS and CDR2 YFSETQ. The junction had 8 bases not matched to a gene; V was cut back by 0 bases and J by 8 bases. This CDR3 has 15 residues. DNA of the CDR3: TGCGCCAGCAGCTTGGATAGCGGGATGGAAGGTACGCAGTATTTT. This translates into CASSLDSGMEGTQYF.

This sequence joins TRBV21-1 and TRBJ1-5. TRBV21-1 is marked as a pseudogene. This CDR3 has 15 amino acids. The CDR3 nucleotides read TGTGCCAGCAGCAATTGGTCCGGGTTAAATCAGCCCCAGCATTTT. It codes for CASSNWSGLNQPQHF.

V is TRBV5-1 and J is TRBJ2-3; unclear D gene. Germline loops: CDR1 SGHRS, CDR2 YFSETQ. The CDR3 loop spans 13 amino acids. V gave up 2 bases and J gave up 0 bases, with 4 bases separating them. CDR3 sequence reads: CASSFQSTDTQYF. The CDR3, as DNA: TGCGCCAGCAGCTTTCAAAGCACAGATACGCAGTATTTT. Complete variable domain (other parts from reference TRBV5-1 and TRBJ2-3): KAGVTQTPRYLIKTRGQQVTLSCSPISGHRSVSWYQQTPGQGLQFLFEYFSETQRNKGNFPGRFSGRQFSNSRSEMNVSTLELGDSALYLCASSFQSTDTQYFGPGTRLTVL.

J is TRBJ1-3 and V is TRBV7-9, with TRBD1 matching over 10 bases. The V gene's germline CDR1 is SEHNR and CDR2 FQNEAQ (reference sequence). The CDR3 runs 16 residues. V lost 0 bases to trimming and J lost 2 bases; unmatched junction nucleotides: 1. CDR3 DNA: TGTGCCAGCAGCTTAGCTGGGACAGGGGCTGGAAACACCATATATTTT. It specifies CASSLAGTGAGNTIYF.

The chain employs TRBV3-1 (or the pseudogene TRBV3-2) and TRBJ2-5; TRBD2 matches 9 bases. V lost 2 bases and J lost 2; bases outside the gene matches: 9. The CDR3 is made up of 17 amino acids. CDR1 LGHDT and CDR2 YNNKEL come from the germline V gene (reference sequence). The CDR3 coding sequence is TGTGCCAGCAGCCAATTCGGTAGCGGGAGTGGACAAGAGACCCAGTACTTC. The encoded protein is CASSQFGSGSGQETQYF.

The genes are TRBV5-1 and TRBJ1-2; possibly TRBD1 for D (6 bases). V was shortened by 2 bases and J by 4 bases, with 12 bases between the two germline ends. Per the germline V gene, CDR1 is SGHRS and CDR2 is YFSETQ. CDR3 length: 14 amino acids. CDR3 nucleotides: TGCGCCAGCAGCTTAACCGGGACAAGCTATGGCTACACCTTC. It yields the protein CASSLTGTSYGYTF.

This chain joins TRBV6-2 or TRBV6-3 and TRBJ2-2; D remains ambiguous. The CDR3 covers 14 residues. Trimming cost V 2 bases and J 3 bases, with 7 bases left between them. Germline assignment: CDR1 MNHEY and CDR2 SVGEGT. DNA for the CDR3: TGTGCCAGCAGTTACACTCCGGACACCGGGGAGCTGTTTTTT. Protein product: CASSYTPDTGELFF.

The chain carries TRBV7-3 and TRBJ2-1; tentative D call: TRBD1 (6 bases). Trimming left V 5 bases short and J 4 bases short, with 15 bases between. Germline V gene data show CDR1 as SGHTA and CDR2 as FQGTGA. This CDR3 comprises 15 residues. The CDR3: CASSAQGSKYNEQFF. CDR3 DNA: TGTGCCAGCAGCGCACAGGGTAGTAAGTACAATGAGCAGTTCTTC.